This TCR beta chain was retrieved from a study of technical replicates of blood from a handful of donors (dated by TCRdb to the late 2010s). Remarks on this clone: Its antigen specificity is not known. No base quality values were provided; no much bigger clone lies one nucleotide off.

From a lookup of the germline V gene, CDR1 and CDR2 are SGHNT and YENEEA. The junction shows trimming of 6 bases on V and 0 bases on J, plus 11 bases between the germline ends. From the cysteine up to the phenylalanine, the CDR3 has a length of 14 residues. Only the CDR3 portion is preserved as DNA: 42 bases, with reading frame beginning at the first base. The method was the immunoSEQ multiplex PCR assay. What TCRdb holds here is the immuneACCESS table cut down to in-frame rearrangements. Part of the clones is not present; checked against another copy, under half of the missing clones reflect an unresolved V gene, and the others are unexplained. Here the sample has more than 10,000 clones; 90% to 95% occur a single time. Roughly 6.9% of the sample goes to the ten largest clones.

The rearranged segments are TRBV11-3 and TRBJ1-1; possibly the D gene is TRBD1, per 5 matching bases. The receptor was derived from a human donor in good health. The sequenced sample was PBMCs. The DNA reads TGTGCCAGCAGTCTAGACAGTGTGAACACTGAAGCTTTCTTT. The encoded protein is CASSLDSVNTEAFF.